One and the same sample provided the 31 T cell receptor beta chains below, sequenced in a study of identical twins. TCRdb re-called the 5' RACE reads with MiXCR, one entry per CDR3 protein. This table holds hundreds of thousands of distinct CDR3 sequences, around 9.6% found once. The specimen was memory (CD45RO+) T cells sorted from blood. These receptors all come from a woman in her late teens or twenties in good health.

To note about this clonotype: Compared with germline, one end of the junction differs, possibly owing to a read error. The chain has TRBV7-7 and TRBJ2-7, with 11 bases matching TRBD2. This CDR3 has 14 residues. CDR1 SSHAT and CDR2 FNYEAQ come from the germline V gene (reference sequence). CDR3 coding DNA: TGTGCTAGCAGCCGCGGGACTAGCGGCTACGAGCAGTACTTC. Translation: CASSRGTSGYEQYF.

This clonotype was counted only a few times. The rearrangement uses TRBV20-1 and TRBJ2-1, with TRBD2 identical over 8 bases. The CDR3 sequence is 17 residues long. Germline assignment: CDR1 DFQATT and CDR2 SNEGSKA (reference sequence). V trimming: 0 bases; J trimming: 3 bases; junction bases outside the gene matches: 10. This CDR3 is CSARDRDSGVIYNEQFF. The CDR3 coding sequence is TGCAGTGCTAGAGATCGGGATAGCGGGGTGATCTACAATGAGCAGTTCTTC.

This clonotype has more than one count but fewer than ten. The chain joins TRBV19 to TRBJ1-2; 7 positions match TRBD1. The germline V gene encodes CDR1 LNHDA and CDR2 SQIVND (reference sequence). V dropped 3 bases and J dropped 8; count of bases not matched to a gene: 6. The CDR3 runs 13 residues. CDR3 DNA sequence: TGTGCCAGTAGTATCAGGGGGATGGACGGCTACACCTTC. Protein product: CASSIRGMDGYTF.

This clonotype was seen only a few times. This chain connects TRBV20-1 to TRBJ2-2, with D tentatively TRBD1 (5 bases). The germline gives CDR1 DFQATT, CDR2 SNEGSKA (reference sequence). The CDR3 contains 12 residues. Deletions cut 4 bases from V and 4 bases from J, with 7 bases between. DNA for the CDR3: TGCAGTGCTAAGGACACCACCGGGGAGCTGTTTTTT. It yields the protein CSAKDTTGELFF.

CDR3 sequence reads: CAISEMYTGGTDTQYF. The CDR3 nucleotides are TGTGCCATCAGTGAGATGTACACGGGAGGGACAGATACGCAGTATTTT. This chain connects TRBV10-3 to TRBJ2-3; TRBD2 matches at 8 bases. V lost 2 bases to trimming and J lost 3 bases; unmatched junction nucleotides: 7. The germline CDR1 and CDR2 sequences are ENHRY and SYGVKD. The CDR3 is 16 amino acids.

This clonotype was observed a few times. V and J are TRBV25-1 and TRBJ1-2, with a tentative D call TRBD1 (5 bases). V gave up 4 bases and J gave up 8 bases, with 14 bases separating them. CDR1 MGHDK and CDR2 SYGVNS come from the germline V gene. The CDR3 loop spans 13 amino acids. The CDR3 DNA is TGTGCCAGCAGTGCTACAGGAAGGGTCGGCTACACCTTC. It yields the protein CASSATGRVGYTF.

Of note for this clonotype: A much larger clone differs from this one at a single base, so this may be a read error. The rearrangement links TRBV5-5 to TRBJ2-7, with 12 bases aligning to TRBD2. Germline lookup yields CDR1 SGHKS and CDR2 YYEKEE (reference sequence). The CDR3 sequence is 15 residues long. The V and J ends lost 10 bases and 3 bases, in that order; junction bases with no gene match: 11. The CDR3 nucleotides read TGTGCCGGCACCTGGGGACTAGCGGGCTTCTACGAGCAGTACTTC. Protein sequence: CAGTWGLAGFYEQYF.

The genes are TRBV7-9 and TRBJ1-6; D gene uncertain. CDR3 length: 12 amino acids. V dropped 5 bases and J dropped 7 bases, with 6 bases sitting between them. Germline loops: CDR1 SEHNR, CDR2 FQNEAQ (reference sequence). CDR3 sequence: CASSSVNSPLHF. For the CDR3, the DNA is TGTGCCAGCAGCAGTGTGAATTCACCCCTCCACTTT.

The V and J genes are TRBV7-9 and TRBJ2-7; D unclear. The CDR3 spans 16 residues. CDR1 SEHNR and CDR2 FQNEAQ come from the germline V gene (reference sequence). The ends were cut back, 4 bases at V and 3 bases at J, with 19 bases in the middle. The CDR3 DNA reads as TGTGCCAGCAGCTATAGTTCGGCGGATGTGGGCTACGAGCAGTACTTC. Its protein product is CASSYSSADVGYEQYF. Variable domain in full (rest from reference TRBV7-9 and TRBJ2-7): DTGVSQNPRHKITKRGQNVTFRCDPISEHNRLYWYRQTLGQGPEFLTYFQNEAQLEKSRLLSDRFSAERPKGSFSTLEIQRTEQGDSAMYLCASSYSSADVGYEQYFGPGTRLTVT.

This clonotype was detected only a few times. This chain joins TRBV20-1 and TRBJ2-1, with D perhaps matching TRBD1 or TRBD2 (5 bases each). This CDR3 has 16 residues. The germline V gene encodes CDR1 DFQATT and CDR2 SNEGSKA (reference sequence). Trimming cost V 5 bases and J 0 bases, with 17 bases left between them. CDR3 nucleotide sequence: TGCAGTGCTGTCGCCTCCGGGGCGACCTCCTACAATGAGCAGTTCTTC. Translated, it gives CSAVASGATSYNEQFF.

This clonotype came up many times. The gene calls are TRBV5-1 and TRBJ2-5; 11 positions agree with TRBD2. Trimming removed 1 base from V and 5 bases from J; junction bases left unmatched: 7. The germline gives CDR1 SGHRS, CDR2 YFSETQ. CDR3 length equals 16 residues. DNA of the CDR3: TGCGCCAGCAGCTTGACTAGCGGGAGCCCCGGGGAGACCCAGTACTTC. Protein: CASSLTSGSPGETQYF. The full variable domain, its missing parts supplied by reference TRBV5-1 and TRBJ2-5, is KAGVTQTPRYLIKTRGQQVTLSCSPISGHRSVSWYQQTPGQGLQFLFEYFSETQRNKGNFPGRFSGRQFSNSRSEMNVSTLELGDSALYLCASSLTSGSPGETQYFGPGTRLLVL.

In this sample, this clonotype turned up many times. This chain connects TRBV5-1 to TRBJ1-1; 7 bases map to TRBD1. The V and J ends lost 4 bases and 6 bases, in that order; junction bases with no gene match: 3. CDR3 length: 12 residues. Germline V lookup: CDR1 SGHRS, CDR2 YFSETQ. The CDR3 DNA is TGCGCCAGCAGCCCTGGACAGGCTGAAGCTTTCTTT. Translated: CASSPGQAEAFF.

This clonotype has more than one count but fewer than ten. The rearrangement uses TRBV20-1 and TRBJ2-1; maybe TRBD1 (5 bases). Trimming took 0 bases from V and 7 from J, leaving 16 bases between them. CDR1 and CDR2 (germline): DFQATT, SNEGSKA (reference sequence). This CDR3 has 15 amino acids. For the CDR3, the DNA is TGCAGTGCTAGAGATCCGTGGCAGTCAGGGAATGAGCAGTTCTTC. As protein: CSARDPWQSGNEQFF.

This clonotype has ten or more counts. This chain uses TRBV5-1 with TRBJ2-5, with D possibly TRBD1 on 6 matching bases. V dropped 2 bases and J dropped 5 bases, with 19 bases sitting between them. The CDR3 spans 16 residues. From germline, CDR1 is SGHRS and CDR2 YFSETQ. The CDR3 coding sequence is TGCGCCAGCAGCTTACCCACAGGGTCCACCCCGGAGACCCAGTACTTC. This translates into CASSLPTGSTPETQYF.

The chain employs TRBV4-3 and TRBJ1-2; D is unclear. V lost 0 bases to trimming and J lost 2 bases, with 10 bases between them. The V gene's germline CDR1 is LGHNA and CDR2 YSLEER. The CDR3 consists of 15 residues. The CDR3, as DNA: TGCGCCAGCAGCCAAGATAGTAGAGGGAACTATGGCTACACCTTC. The encoded protein is CASSQDSRGNYGYTF.

This clonotype was recorded at least ten times. The CDR3 here is CASSQDGTGGNHEQFF. CDR3 nucleotides: TGCGCCAGCAGCCAAGATGGGACAGGGGGTAACCATGAGCAGTTCTTC. The chain is built from TRBV4-3 and TRBJ2-1; TRBD1 matches at 11 bases. V lost 0 bases, J lost 8 bases, and 6 bases stayed unmatched. Per the germline V gene, CDR1 is LGHNA and CDR2 is YSLEER. The CDR3 extends over 16 amino acids.

This clonotype was counted a few times. The DNA for the CDR3 is TGTGCCAGCAGTTTCCTCTCCCAGGGAGGCGGCTACACCTTC. Its translation: CASSFLSQGGGYTF. This chain connects TRBV6-5 to TRBJ1-2; possible D gene TRBD1, 5 bases. V lost 4 bases to trimming and J lost 8 bases, with 17 bases between them. In germline, CDR1 is MNHEY, CDR2 SVGAGI. The CDR3 is made up of 14 amino acids.

The sample holds a few counts of this clonotype. The chain employs TRBV7-9 and TRBJ1-1; D not resolved. CDR3 length equals 14 residues. Germline CDR1 and CDR2: SEHNR and FQNEAQ (reference sequence). V was shortened by 3 bases and J by 1 base, with 9 bases between the two germline ends. The CDR3 is CASSLIIGNTEAFF. The CDR3, as DNA: TGTGCCAGCAGCTTGATTATCGGGAACACTGAAGCTTTCTTT.

The rearrangement links TRBV20-1 to TRBJ2-5, with 7 bases identical to TRBD2. V was clipped by 3 bases and J by 1 base; unmatched bases: 8. CDR1 and CDR2 from the germline V gene are DFQATT and SNEGSKA (reference sequence). The CDR3 totals 15 residues. Here the CDR3 DNA reads TGCAGTGCTAGCCCTAGCGGATGGCTCCAAGAGACCCAGTACTTC. Protein sequence: CSASPSGWLQETQYF.

V is TRBV27 and J is TRBJ2-3; D perhaps matches TRBD2 (6 bases). The CDR3 loop spans 14 amino acids. Trimming removed 11 bases from V and 6 bases from J, with 21 bases in between. The germline V gene has CDR1 MNHEY and CDR2 SMNVEV (reference sequence). CDR3: CAPILRRGWDTQYF. The CDR3 region has the DNA TGTGCCCCTATACTTCGGCGGGGTTGGGATACGCAGTATTTT.

This clonotype was counted a few times. V usage is TRBV9 and J usage is TRBJ2-7, with no clear D. Germline-derived CDR1 and CDR2 are SGDLS and YYNGEE. Trimming cost V 4 bases and J 4 bases, with 12 bases left between them. The CDR3 is made up of 13 amino acids. The CDR3: CASSPQFGYEQYF. The CDR3 nucleotides read TGTGCCAGCAGCCCCCAGTTCGGTTACGAGCAGTACTTC.

This clonotype was observed many times. The chain links TRBV20-1 to TRBJ2-6; D might be TRBD1 (5 bases). The CDR3 extends over 15 amino acids. Per the germline V gene, CDR1 is DFQATT and CDR2 is SNEGSKA (reference sequence). Trimming cost V 1 base and J 4 bases, with 11 bases left between them. CDR3 region: CSARAWGTGANVLTF. CDR3 nucleotides: TGCAGTGCTAGAGCGTGGGGCACCGGGGCCAACGTCCTGACTTTC.

V usage is TRBV20-1 and J usage is TRBJ2-1; D not certain. V was clipped by 0 bases and J by 3 bases, with 9 bases between them. Germline CDR1 DFQATT, CDR2 SNEGSKA (reference sequence). The CDR3 is 14 amino acids. This CDR3 is CSARDPIGYNEQFF. Written as DNA, the CDR3 is TGCAGTGCTAGAGATCCCATAGGCTACAATGAGCAGTTCTTC.

This clonotype was seen only a few times. The J gene is TRBJ2-7, the V gene TRBV20-1; TRBD2 matches 7 bases. This CDR3 spans 15 amino acids. Per germline, CDR1 DFQATT and CDR2 SNEGSKA (reference sequence). J gave up 9 bases and V 5 bases, and 19 bases lay outside the gene matches. The CDR3 loop reads CSASSLSQGLSGQYF. The DNA for the CDR3 is TGCAGTGCTTCTTCCTTGTCCCAGGGACTATCGGGGCAGTACTTC.

V is TRBV7-2 and J is TRBJ2-3; the match to TRBD1 covers 9 bases. Germline loops: CDR1 SGHTA, CDR2 FQGNSA. This CDR3 is built from 14 residues. V shed 3 bases and J 8 bases; nucleotides not matched to a gene: 6. The CDR3 sequence is CASSFRQGDATQYF. In DNA, the CDR3 is TGTGCCAGCAGCTTCCGACAGGGGGATGCTACGCAGTATTTT.

This chain connects TRBV9 to TRBJ2-1; the match to TRBD2 covers 10 bases. V gave up 0 bases and J gave up 5 bases; unmatched junction bases: 11. Germline values: CDR1 SGDLS, CDR2 YYNGEE. There are 18 residues in the CDR3. The CDR3 nucleotides read TGTGCCAGCAGCGTAGTCCCCTTTCCTAGCGGGGGAAACAATGAGCAGTTCTTC. Translated, it gives CASSVVPFPSGGNNEQFF. The whole variable domain, filled in from reference TRBV9 and TRBJ2-1, reads DSGVTQTPKHLITATGQRVTLRCSPRSGDLSVYWYQQSLDQGLQFLIQYYNGEERAKGNILERFSAQQFPDLHSELNLSSLELGDSALYFCASSVVPFPSGGNNEQFFGPGTRLTVL.

This clonotype came up many times. The gene calls are TRBV5-1 and TRBJ2-2; D unclear. V lost 5 bases, J lost 3 bases, and 11 bases lay in between. This CDR3 has 14 amino acids. Per the germline V gene, CDR1 is SGHRS and CDR2 is YFSETQ. In DNA form, the CDR3 reads TGCGCCAGCAGTCAGACCCCTCACACCGGGGAGCTGTTTTTT. Translated: CASSQTPHTGELFF.

This chain connects TRBV24-1 to TRBJ2-3; maybe TRBD1 (6 bases). V was pared by 4 bases and J by 2 bases, with 12 bases between. From germline, CDR1 is KGHDR and CDR2 SFDVKD. CDR3 length: 15 residues. The CDR3 sequence: CATSENGQHTDTQYF. The CDR3 DNA is TGTGCCACCAGTGAAAACGGACAGCACACAGATACGCAGTATTTT.

V is TRBV4-3 and J is TRBJ2-4, with 8 bases lining up with TRBD2. Germline loops: CDR1 LGHNA, CDR2 YSLEER. This CDR3 is 15 amino acids long. The ends lost 0 bases at V and 7 bases at J; junction bases unmatched: 5. In DNA form, the CDR3 reads TGCGCCAGCAGCCAAGAGGGGACTAGGCGGAACATTCAGTACTTC. It translates to CASSQEGTRRNIQYF.

This clonotype occurred a few times. The chain is built from TRBV20-1 and TRBJ1-5; the D gene is possibly TRBD1 (5 bases). This CDR3 has 12 amino acids. V lost 6 bases and J lost 2, with 8 bases in between. Germline V CDR1 and CDR2: DFQATT, SNEGSKA (reference sequence). The CDR3 region has the DNA TGCAGTGCCCCGACAGGCAATCAGCCCCAGCATTTT. Translating gives CSAPTGNQPQHF.

There are many counts of this clonotype. The gene calls are TRBV3-1 and TRBJ2-3; no firm D call. Per germline, CDR1 LGHDT and CDR2 YNNKEL (reference sequence). This CDR3 contains 11 residues. V gave up 1 base and J gave up 4 bases, with 0 bases separating them. CDR3 in amino acids: CASSQADTQYF. Here the CDR3 DNA reads TGTGCCAGCAGCCAAGCAGATACGCAGTATTTT.